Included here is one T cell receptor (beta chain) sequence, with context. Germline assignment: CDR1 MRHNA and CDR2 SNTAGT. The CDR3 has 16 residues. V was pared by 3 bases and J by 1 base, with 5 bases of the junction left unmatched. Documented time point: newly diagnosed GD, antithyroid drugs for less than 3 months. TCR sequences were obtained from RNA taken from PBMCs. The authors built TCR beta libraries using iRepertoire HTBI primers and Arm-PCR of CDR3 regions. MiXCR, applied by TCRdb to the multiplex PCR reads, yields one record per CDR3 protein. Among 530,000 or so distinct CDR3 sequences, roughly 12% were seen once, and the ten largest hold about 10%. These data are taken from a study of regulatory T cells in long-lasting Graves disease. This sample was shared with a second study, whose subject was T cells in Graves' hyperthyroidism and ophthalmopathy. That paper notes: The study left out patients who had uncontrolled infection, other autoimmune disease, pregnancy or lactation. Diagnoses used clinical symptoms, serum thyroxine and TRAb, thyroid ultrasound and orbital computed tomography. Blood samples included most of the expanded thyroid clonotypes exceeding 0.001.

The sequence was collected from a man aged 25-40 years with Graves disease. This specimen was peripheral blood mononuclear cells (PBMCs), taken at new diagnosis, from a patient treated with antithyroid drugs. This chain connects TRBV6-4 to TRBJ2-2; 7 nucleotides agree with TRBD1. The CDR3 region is CASSDLGGENTGELFF. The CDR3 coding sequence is TGTGCCAGCAGTGATCTAGGGGGCGAGAACACCGGGGAGCTGTTTTTT.